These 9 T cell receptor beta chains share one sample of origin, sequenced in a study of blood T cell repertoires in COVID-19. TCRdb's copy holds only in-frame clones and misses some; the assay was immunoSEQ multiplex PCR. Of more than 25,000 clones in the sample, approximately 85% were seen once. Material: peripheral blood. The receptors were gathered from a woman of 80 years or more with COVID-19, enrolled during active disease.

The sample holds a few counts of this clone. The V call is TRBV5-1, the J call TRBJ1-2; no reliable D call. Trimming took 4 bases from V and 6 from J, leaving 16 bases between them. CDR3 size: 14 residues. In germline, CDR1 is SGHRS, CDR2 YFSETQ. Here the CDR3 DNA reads TGCGCCAGCAGCACGGATGTAGGGAGAAATGGCTACACCTTC. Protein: CASSTDVGRNGYTF.

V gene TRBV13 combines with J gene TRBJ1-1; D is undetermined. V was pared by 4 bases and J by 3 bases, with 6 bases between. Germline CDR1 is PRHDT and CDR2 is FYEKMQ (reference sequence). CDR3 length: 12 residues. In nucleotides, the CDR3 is TGTGCCAGCAGCTCGGGAGACACTGAAGCTTTCTTT. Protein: CASSSGDTEAFF.

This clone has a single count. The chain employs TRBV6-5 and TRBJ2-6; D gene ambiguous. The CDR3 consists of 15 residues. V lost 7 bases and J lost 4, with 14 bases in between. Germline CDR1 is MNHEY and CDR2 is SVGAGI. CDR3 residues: CASIRDSVGANVLTF. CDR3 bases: TGTGCCAGCATAAGAGACTCCGTCGGGGCCAACGTCCTGACTTTC.

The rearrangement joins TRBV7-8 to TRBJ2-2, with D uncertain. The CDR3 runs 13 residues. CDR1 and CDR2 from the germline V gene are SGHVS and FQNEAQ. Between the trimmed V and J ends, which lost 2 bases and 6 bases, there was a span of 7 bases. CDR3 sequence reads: CASSLSRAGELFF. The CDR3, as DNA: TGTGCCAGCAGCTTAAGCCGGGCCGGGGAGCTGTTTTTT.

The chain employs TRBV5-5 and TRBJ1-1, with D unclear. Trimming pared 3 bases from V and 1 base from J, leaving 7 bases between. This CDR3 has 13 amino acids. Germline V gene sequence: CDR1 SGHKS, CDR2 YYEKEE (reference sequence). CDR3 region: CASSSLWNTEAFF. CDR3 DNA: TGTGCCAGCAGCTCACTATGGAACACTGAAGCTTTCTTT.

In DNA form, the CDR3 reads TGTGCCAGCAGCTTAGACGGCAGGGCCGGGGAGCTGTTTTTT. Its translation: CASSLDGRAGELFF. The chain uses TRBV11-2 and TRBJ2-2; tentatively, D is TRBD1 (5 bases). Germline V lookup: CDR1 SGHAT, CDR2 FQNNGV. The CDR3 spans 14 residues. Trimming removed 0 bases at V and 6 bases at J, with 8 bases between.

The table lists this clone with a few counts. The CDR3 DNA follows: TGTGCCAGCAAGCCCCAGGGTCGGAACACTGAAGCTTTCTTT. Its translation is CASKPQGRNTEAFF. This chain uses TRBV6-5 with TRBJ1-1; tentatively, D is TRBD1 (5 bases). Germline CDR1 reads MNHEY; CDR2 reads SVGAGI. This CDR3 has 14 residues. V was trimmed by 7 bases and J by 1 base, leaving 13 bases between them.

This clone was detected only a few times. The CDR3 DNA sequence: TGTGCCAGCAGTTTATCGCGGGCTCCACCTGGCCCAGCTTTCTTT. The encoded protein is CASSLSRAPPGPAFF. The rearrangement uses TRBV27 and TRBJ1-1; D not resolved. CDR1 and CDR2 (germline): MNHEY, SMNVEV (reference sequence). There are 15 residues in the CDR3. The ends were cut back, 0 bases at V and 10 bases at J, with 18 bases in the middle.

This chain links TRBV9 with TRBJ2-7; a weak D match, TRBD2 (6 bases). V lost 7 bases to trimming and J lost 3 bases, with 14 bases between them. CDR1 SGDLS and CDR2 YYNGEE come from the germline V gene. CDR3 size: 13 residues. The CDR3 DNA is TGTGCCAGCGCGCGAACGGAGGGCTACGAGCAGTACTTC. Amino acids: CASARTEGYEQYF. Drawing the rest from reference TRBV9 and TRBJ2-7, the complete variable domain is DSGVTQTPKHLITATGQRVTLRCSPRSGDLSVYWYQQSLDQGLQFLIQYYNGEERAKGNILERFSAQQFPDLHSELNLSSLELGDSALYFCASARTEGYEQYFGPGTRLTVT.